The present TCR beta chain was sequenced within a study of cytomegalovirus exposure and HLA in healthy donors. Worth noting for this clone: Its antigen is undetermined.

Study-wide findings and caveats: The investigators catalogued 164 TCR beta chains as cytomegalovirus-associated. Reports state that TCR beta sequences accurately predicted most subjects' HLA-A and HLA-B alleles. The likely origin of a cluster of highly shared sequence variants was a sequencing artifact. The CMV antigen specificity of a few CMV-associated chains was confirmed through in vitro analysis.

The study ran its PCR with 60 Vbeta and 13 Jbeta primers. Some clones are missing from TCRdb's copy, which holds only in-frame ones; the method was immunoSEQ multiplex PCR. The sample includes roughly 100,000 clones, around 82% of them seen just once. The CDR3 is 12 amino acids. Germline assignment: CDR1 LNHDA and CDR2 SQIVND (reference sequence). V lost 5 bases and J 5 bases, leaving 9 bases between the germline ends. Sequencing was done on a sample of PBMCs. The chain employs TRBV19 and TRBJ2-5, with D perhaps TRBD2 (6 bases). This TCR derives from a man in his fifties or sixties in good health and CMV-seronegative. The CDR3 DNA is TGTGCCAGTAGTCCCGGAGGGGAGACCCAGTACTTC. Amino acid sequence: CASSPGGETQYF.